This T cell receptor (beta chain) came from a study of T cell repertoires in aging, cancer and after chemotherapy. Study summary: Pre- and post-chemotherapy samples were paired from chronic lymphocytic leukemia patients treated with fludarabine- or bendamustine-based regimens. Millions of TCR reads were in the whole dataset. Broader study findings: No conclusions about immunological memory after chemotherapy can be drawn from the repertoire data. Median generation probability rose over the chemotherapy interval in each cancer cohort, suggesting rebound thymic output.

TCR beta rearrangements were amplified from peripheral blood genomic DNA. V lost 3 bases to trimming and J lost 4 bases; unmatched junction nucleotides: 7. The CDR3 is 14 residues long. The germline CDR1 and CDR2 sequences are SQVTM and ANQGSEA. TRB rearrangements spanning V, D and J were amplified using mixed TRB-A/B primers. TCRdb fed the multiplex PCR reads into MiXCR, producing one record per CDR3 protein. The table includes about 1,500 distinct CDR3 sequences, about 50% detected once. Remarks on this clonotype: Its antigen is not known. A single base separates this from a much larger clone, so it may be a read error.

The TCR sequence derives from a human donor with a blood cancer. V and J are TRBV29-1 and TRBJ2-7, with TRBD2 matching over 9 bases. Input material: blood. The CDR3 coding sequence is TGCAGCGTTGAGGTAATAGCGGGAGTATACGAGCAGTACTTC. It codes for CSVEVIAGVYEQYF.